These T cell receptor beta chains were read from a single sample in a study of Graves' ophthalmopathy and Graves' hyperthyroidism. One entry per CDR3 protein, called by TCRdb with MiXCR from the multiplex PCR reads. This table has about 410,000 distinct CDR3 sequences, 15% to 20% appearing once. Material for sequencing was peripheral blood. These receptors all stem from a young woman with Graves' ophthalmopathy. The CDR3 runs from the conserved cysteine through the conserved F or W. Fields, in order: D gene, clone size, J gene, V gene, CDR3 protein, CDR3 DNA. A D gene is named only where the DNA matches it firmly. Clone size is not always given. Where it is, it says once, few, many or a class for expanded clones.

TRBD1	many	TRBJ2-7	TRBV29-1	CSVDYLQGGYEQYF	TGCAGCGTTGATTACTTACAGGGGGGTTACGAGCAGTACTTC
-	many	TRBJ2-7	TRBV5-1	CASSLARWAEDYEQYF	TGCGCCAGCAGCTTGGCAAGATGGGCAGAAGACTACGAGCAGTACTTC
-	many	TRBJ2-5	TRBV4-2	CASSQETGATAQYF	TGTGCCAGCAGCCAAGAGACAGGCGCTACGGCCCAGTACTTC
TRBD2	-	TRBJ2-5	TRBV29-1	CSAMTSGMVVGETQYF	TGCAGCGCCATGACTAGCGGGATGGTAGTCGGAGAGACCCAGTACTTC
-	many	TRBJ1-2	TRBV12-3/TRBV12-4	CASRPRDGYGYTF	TGTGCCAGCAGACCTCGGGACGGCTATGGCTACACCTTC
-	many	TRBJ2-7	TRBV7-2	CASSSKAGAGEQYF	TGTGCCAGCAGCTCGAAGGCAGGGGCTGGGGAGCAGTACTTC
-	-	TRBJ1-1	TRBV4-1	CASSQVPPGRGSEAFF	TGCGCCAGCAGCCAAGTCCCTCCGGGACGAGGGTCTGAAGCTTTCTTT
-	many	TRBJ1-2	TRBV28	CASSPPSPGNYGYTF	TGTGCCAGCAGTCCCCCCTCTCCCGGTAACTATGGCTACACCTTC
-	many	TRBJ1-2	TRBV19	CASSATEHYGYTF	TGTGCCAGTAGTGCCACAGAACACTATGGCTACACCTTC
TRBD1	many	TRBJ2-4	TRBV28	CASMTGAKNIQYF	TGTGCCAGCATGACAGGGGCCAAAAACATTCAGTACTTC
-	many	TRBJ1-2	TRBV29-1	CSVSTSGIAGYTF	TGCAGCGTTTCGACTAGCGGGATCGCGGGCTACACCTTC
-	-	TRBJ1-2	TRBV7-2	CASSLGTDGYGYTF	TGTGCCAGCAGCTTAGGGACTGATGGCTATGGCTACACCTTC
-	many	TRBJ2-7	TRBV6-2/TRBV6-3	CATGGGTRRYEQYF	TGTGCCACAGGAGGGGGGACTCGACGCTACGAGCAGTACTTC
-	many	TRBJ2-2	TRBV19	CASSLGWGNGELFF	TGTGCCAGTAGTTTGGGCTGGGGGAACGGGGAGCTGTTTTTT
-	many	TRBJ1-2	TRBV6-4	CASSEGLGTGPRLGYTF	TGTGCCAGCAGTGAGGGTTTGGGCACTGGACCCCGGCTCGGCTACACCTTC
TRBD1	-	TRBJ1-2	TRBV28	CATLLTGGSLGYTF	TGTGCCACCTTACTGACAGGGGGCTCCCTCGGCTACACCTTC
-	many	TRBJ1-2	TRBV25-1	CASSDAGPYGYTF	TGTGCCAGCAGTGATGCAGGGCCCTATGGCTACACCTTC
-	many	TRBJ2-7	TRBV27	CASSAAGRGTYEQYF	TGTGCCAGCAGTGCCGCCGGGCGTGGGACCTACGAGCAGTACTTC
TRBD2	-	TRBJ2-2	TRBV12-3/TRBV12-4	CASSLGTSGRKSTGELFF	TGTGCCAGCAGTCTCGGGACTAGCGGGAGAAAAAGCACCGGGGAGCTGTTTTTT
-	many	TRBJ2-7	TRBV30	CARSRGSSYEQYF	TGTGCCCGGAGCAGGGGATCGAGCTACGAGCAGTACTTC
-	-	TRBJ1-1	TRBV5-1	CASSYRASVGDTEAFF	TGCGCCAGCAGCTACAGGGCATCGGTAGGTGACACTGAAGCTTTCTTT
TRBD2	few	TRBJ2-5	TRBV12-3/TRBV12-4	CASRSGTKVGVGTQYF	TGTGCCAGCAGGTCCGGGACTAAGGTTGGCGTGGGGACCCAGTACTTC
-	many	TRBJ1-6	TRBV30	CAWGSYNSPLHF	TGTGCCTGGGGATCCTATAATTCACCCCTCCACTTT
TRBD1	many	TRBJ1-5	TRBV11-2	CASSLEGTVYQPQHF	TGTGCCAGCAGCTTAGAGGGGACAGTTTATCAGCCCCAGCATTTT
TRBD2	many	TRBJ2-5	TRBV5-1	CASSPHLTSGSDQETQYF	TGCGCCAGCAGCCCCCACCTTACTAGCGGGAGTGACCAAGAGACCCAGTACTTC
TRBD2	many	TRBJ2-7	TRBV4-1	CASSQDPAGGSYEQYF	TGCGCCAGCAGCCAAGACCCGGCGGGAGGGTCGTACGAGCAGTACTTC
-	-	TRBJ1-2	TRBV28	CASSHLGTDSNYGYTF	TGTGCCAGCAGTCACCTCGGGACGGATTCTAACTATGGCTACACCTTC
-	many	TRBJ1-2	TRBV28	CASRSGGTNYGYTF	TGTGCCAGCAGGTCGGGGGGAACTAACTATGGCTACACCTTC
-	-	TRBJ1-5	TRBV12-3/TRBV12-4	CASSFSAGPNQPQHF	TGTGCCAGCAGTTTTTCTGCAGGGCCAAATCAGCCCCAGCATTTT
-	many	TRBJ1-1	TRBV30	CAWSPGVKAFF	TGTGCCTGGAGTCCCGGAGTGAAGGCTTTCTTT
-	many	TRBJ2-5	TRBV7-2	CASSLNWGLGETQYF	TGTGCCAGCAGCTTAAATTGGGGACTGGGGGAGACCCAGTACTTC
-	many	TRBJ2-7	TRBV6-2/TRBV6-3	CASRYHRDTTNEQYF	TGTGCCAGCAGATACCACCGGGACACGACTAACGAGCAGTACTTC
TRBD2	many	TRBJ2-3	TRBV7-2	CASSLARSAGGPTDTQYF	TGTGCCAGCAGCTTAGCCCGATCAGCGGGGGGCCCCACAGATACGCAGTATTTT
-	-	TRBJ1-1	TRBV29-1	CNVEQVNTEAFF	TGCAACGTTGAACAGGTGAACACTGAAGCTTTCTTT
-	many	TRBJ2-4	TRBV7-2	CASSLVGIENIQYF	TGTGCCAGCAGCTTAGTGGGCATCGAAAACATTCAGTACTTC
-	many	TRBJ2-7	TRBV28	CATFEGPGDEQYF	TGTGCCACCTTTGAGGGGCCCGGCGACGAGCAGTACTTC
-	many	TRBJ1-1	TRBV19	CASRPYPNTEAFF	TGTGCCAGCCGACCGTACCCGAACACTGAAGCTTTCTTT
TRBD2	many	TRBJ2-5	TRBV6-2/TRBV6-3	CASSYGGLGETQYF	TGTGCCAGCAGTTACGGAGGACTAGGAGAGACCCAGTACTTC
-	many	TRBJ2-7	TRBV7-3	CASSLTVGMYEQYF	TGTGCCAGCAGCTTAACAGTGGGGATGTACGAGCAGTACTTC
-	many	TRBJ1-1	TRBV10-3	CAITRARDTEAFF	TGTGCCATCACGCGAGCCCGGGACACTGAAGCTTTCTTT
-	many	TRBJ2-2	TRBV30	CAWNRQAGELFF	TGTGCCTGGAATCGACAGGCCGGGGAGCTGTTTTTT
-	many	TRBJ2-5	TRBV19	CASSTWDPVSTQYF	TGTGCCAGTAGTACCTGGGACCCAGTATCGACCCAGTACTTC
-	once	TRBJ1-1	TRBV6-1	CASKAGTDTEAFF	TGTGCCAGCAAGGCAGGGACGGACACTGAAGCTTTCTTT
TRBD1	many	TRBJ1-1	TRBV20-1	CSANEGAQGTEAFF	TGCAGTGCTAACGAGGGGGCGCAAGGCACTGAAGCTTTCTTT
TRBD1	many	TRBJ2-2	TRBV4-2	CASSQADRDTGELFF	TGTGCCAGCAGCCAGGCGGACAGGGACACCGGGGAGCTGTTTTTT